The next 31 T cell receptor beta chains were all read from a single sample in a study of blood T cell repertoires in COVID-19. Libraries were prepared by immunoSEQ multiplex PCR; TCRdb keeps only in-frame clonotypes and omits some of them. The repertoire holds tens of thousands of clones, about four fifths seen once, with about 6% in the top ten. The specimen sequenced was peripheral blood. Receptors were obtained from a human donor in a cohort sampled during active or convalescent COVID-19.

The rearrangement links TRBV3-1 (or the pseudogene TRBV3-2) to TRBJ1-2, with 9 nucleotides matching TRBD1. The CDR3 sequence is 18 residues long. Per germline, CDR1 LGHDT and CDR2 YNNKEL (reference sequence). The trim removed 5 bases at V and 7 bases at J, leaving 20 bases unmatched. The chain's CDR3 is CASSSTGGSRESGGGYTF. CDR3 coding DNA: TGTGCCAGCAGCTCGACAGGGGGAAGTCGGGAATCAGGCGGTGGCTACACCTTC.

The J gene is TRBJ1-2, the V gene TRBV5-4; D not resolved. The CDR3 contains 15 residues. CDR1 SGHNT and CDR2 YYREEE come from the germline V gene (reference sequence). The V gene lost 0 bases and the J gene lost 4 bases, with 13 bases spanning the gap. DNA of the CDR3: TGTGCCAGCAGCTTGGATTCTCAGGCCCTCTATGGCTACACCTTC. Protein: CASSLDSQALYGYTF.

The chain is built from TRBV20-1 and TRBJ2-7; 7 positions agree with TRBD1. CDR3 size: 15 residues. Germline loops: CDR1 DFQATT, CDR2 SNEGSKA (reference sequence). J was trimmed by 1 base and V by 3 bases; bases with no gene match: 9. CDR3 sequence (DNA): TGCAGTGCTAGTTATAGAGGGGGCAGGTCCTACGAGCAGTACTTC. Protein: CSASYRGGRSYEQYF.

The chain uses TRBV19 and TRBJ1-4, with a tentative D call TRBD1 (5 bases). CDR3 length: 16 residues. V was clipped by 5 bases and J by 2 bases, with 15 bases between them. Germline V CDR1 and CDR2: LNHDA, SQIVND (reference sequence). CDR3 sequence (DNA): TGTGCCAGTAGTCTCCGGACCGGGGGGACTAATGAAAAACTGTTTTTT. Translating gives CASSLRTGGTNEKLFF. Full variable domain (remainder filled in from reference TRBV19 and TRBJ1-4): DGGITQSPKYLFRKEGQNVTLSCEQNLNHDAMYWYRQDPGQGLRLIYYSQIVNDFQKGDIAEGYSVSREKKESFPLTVTSAQKNPTAFYLCASSLRTGGTNEKLFFGSGTQLSVL.

The CDR3 loop is CASSVGTRGSETQYF. In DNA, the CDR3 is TGTGCCAGCAGCGTAGGGACCAGGGGTTCTGAGACCCAGTACTTC. The chain links TRBV9 to TRBJ2-5, with D maybe TRBD1 (6 bases). V was clipped by 0 bases and J by 5 bases, with 14 bases between them. Germline loops: CDR1 SGDLS, CDR2 YYNGEE. The CDR3 contains 15 residues.

This chain uses TRBV7-9 with TRBJ1-4, with D perhaps matching TRBD1 (5 bases). The ends were cut back, 4 bases at V and 0 bases at J, with 21 bases in the middle. This CDR3 is 19 amino acids long. CDR1 is SEHNR, CDR2 FQNEAQ, per germline (reference sequence). The CDR3 DNA follows: TGTGCCAGCAGCTCCACCCTTAAAAGGGGTCTTGCAACTAATGAAAAACTGTTTTTT. It yields the protein CASSSTLKRGLATNEKLFF.

Written as DNA, the CDR3 is TGTGCCAGCAGCCAAGGGTCTGTAGCGACGGGGGGACGATTCGGCACAGATACGCAGTATTTT. It specifies CASSQGSVATGGRFGTDTQYF. The gene calls are TRBV3-1 (or the pseudogene TRBV3-2) and TRBJ2-3, with 7 bases aligning to TRBD2. Trimming at V came to 1 base and at J to 1 base, leaving 20 bases not matched to a gene. This CDR3 is 21 amino acids long. Germline V lookup: CDR1 LGHDT, CDR2 YNNKEL (reference sequence).

This clone has more than one count but fewer than ten. For the CDR3, the DNA is TGTGCCAGCAGTCGTAGCGGGGGGGGTAGAAATGAGCAGTTCTTC. Translation: CASSRSGGGRNEQFF. The chain joins TRBV27 to TRBJ2-1; 11 bases fit TRBD2. After removal of 5 bases from V and 7 bases from J, the junction contained 7 bases not matched to a gene. Germline loops: CDR1 MNHEY, CDR2 SMNVEV (reference sequence). CDR3 size: 15 residues.

The gene calls are TRBV5-4 and TRBJ1-6; the match to TRBD1 covers 7 bases. V trimming: 2 bases; J trimming: 7 bases; junction bases outside the gene matches: 6. The germline CDR1 and CDR2 sequences are SGHNT and YYREEE (reference sequence). The CDR3 is 15 amino acids. The chain's CDR3 is CASSLQDRLNSPLHF. CDR3 bases: TGTGCCAGCAGCTTACAGGACAGGTTGAATTCACCCCTCCACTTT.

The DNA for the CDR3 is TGTGCCAGCAGCTTGCCGGGGGGGCTGGAGACCCAGTACTTC. Protein sequence: CASSLPGGLETQYF. The chain combines TRBV11-2 with TRBJ2-5, with TRBD2 matching 8 bases. This CDR3 contains 14 residues. Per the germline V gene, CDR1 is SGHAT and CDR2 is FQNNGV. V trimming: 3 bases; J trimming: 5 bases; junction bases outside the gene matches: 5.

The CDR3 spells CASSRQNFEEKLFF. The CDR3 region has the DNA TGTGCCAGCAGCCGACAGAATTTTGAGGAAAAACTGTTTTTT. The genes are TRBV7-9 and TRBJ1-4; tentatively, D is TRBD1 (5 bases). Trimming shortened V by 5 bases and J by 8 bases, and 15 bases separated the two germline ends. This CDR3 is 14 amino acids long. The germline V gene has CDR1 SEHNR and CDR2 FQNEAQ (reference sequence).

This clone was seen only a few times. The chain links TRBV27 to TRBJ1-2, with 9 bases that match TRBD1. With V trimmed by 4 bases and J by 5 bases, 8 bases remained unmatched. Germline CDR1 is MNHEY and CDR2 is SMNVEV (reference sequence). The CDR3 consists of 15 residues. Here the CDR3 reads CASSSRGQGGYGYTF. The CDR3 coding sequence is TGTGCCAGCAGTTCACGGGGACAGGGTGGGTATGGCTACACCTTC.

The genes are TRBV10-3 and TRBJ2-3; TRBD2 agrees at 9 bases. The CDR3 sequence is 17 residues long. Germline values: CDR1 ENHRY, CDR2 SYGVKD. V was clipped by 3 bases and J by 2 bases; unmatched bases: 9. CDR3 region: CAISDGSSGGTTDTQYF. The CDR3 coding sequence is TGTGCCATCAGTGATGGTTCCAGCGGGGGGACCACAGATACGCAGTATTTT.

This chain joins TRBV20-1 and TRBJ2-7, with D possibly matching TRBD1 (6 bases). Trimming took off 3 bases at V and 2 bases at J, with 14 bases between the two ends. Germline V CDR1 and CDR2: DFQATT, SNEGSKA (reference sequence). The CDR3 length is 14 residues. CDR3 sequence (DNA): TGCAGTGCTAGTGGCCCAGACAGGCCCTACGAGCAGTACTTC. Its translation is CSASGPDRPYEQYF.

This clone was picked up one time. The V call is TRBV19, the J call TRBJ2-3, with 10 positions matching TRBD2. V trimming: 3 bases; J trimming: 0 bases; junction bases outside the gene matches: 9. The V gene's germline CDR1 is LNHDA and CDR2 SQIVND (reference sequence). The CDR3 length is 18 residues. CDR3 sequence (DNA): TGTGCCAGTAGTATTCAACTAGCGGGGTTATCTAGCACAGATACGCAGTATTTT. This translates into CASSIQLAGLSSTDTQYF.

V and J are TRBV6-2 or TRBV6-3 and TRBJ1-1; TRBD1 agrees at 8 bases. The CDR3 has 15 residues. CDR1 and CDR2 (germline): MNHEY, SVGEGT. V shed 5 bases and J 1 base; nucleotides not matched to a gene: 6. CDR3 nucleotides: TGTGCCAGCAGTCCGTGGACAGGGAAGAACACTGAAGCTTTCTTT. Its translation: CASSPWTGKNTEAFF.

This clone has just one count. This chain links TRBV6-4 with TRBJ1-2; 9 bases line up with TRBD1. Germline V gives CDR1 MRHNA, CDR2 SNTAGT. The V and J ends lost 3 bases and 7 bases, in that order; junction bases with no gene match: 6. The CDR3 runs to 14 residues. The CDR3 loop reads CASSERTTGGGYTF. CDR3 bases: TGTGCCAGCAGTGAGCGAACGACAGGGGGTGGCTACACCTTC.

The V call is TRBV9, the J call TRBJ2-5, with TRBD1 as a possible D gene (5 bases). This CDR3 has 13 amino acids. Germline CDR1 and CDR2: SGDLS and YYNGEE. V was clipped by 2 bases and J by 5 bases, with 10 bases between them. CDR3 in amino acids: CASSVGPGETQYF. As DNA, the CDR3 is TGTGCCAGCAGCGTGGGGCCGGGTGAGACCCAGTACTTC.

V gene TRBV6-1 combines with J gene TRBJ1-6; D might be TRBD1 (5 bases). The CDR3 consists of 14 residues. Between the trimmed V and J ends, which lost 6 bases and 6 bases, there was a span of 12 bases. The germline V gene has CDR1 MNHNS and CDR2 SASEGT. The CDR3 spells CASRTGVGNSPLHF. DNA of the CDR3: TGTGCCAGCAGAACAGGAGTTGGTAATTCACCCCTCCACTTT.

The rearrangement uses TRBV6-1 and TRBJ1-5; D is uncertain. This CDR3 contains 14 residues. The germline V gene encodes CDR1 MNHNS and CDR2 SASEGT. V lost 1 base, J lost 4 bases, and 8 bases lay in between. CDR3 loop: CASSEGAGNQPQHF. The CDR3 DNA sequence: TGTGCCAGCAGTGAAGGTGCAGGAAATCAGCCCCAGCATTTT.

This chain connects TRBV19 to TRBJ1-1; D possibly corresponds to TRBD1 (5 bases). CDR3 length: 13 residues. Trimming took 8 bases from V and 4 from J, leaving 14 bases between them. The germline V gene encodes CDR1 LNHDA and CDR2 SQIVND (reference sequence). For the CDR3, the DNA is TGTGCCAGTGCGGGGCAAATTGCCACTGAAGCTTTCTTT. Residues: CASAGQIATEAFF.

This clone was detected only once. The chain has TRBV7-3 and TRBJ2-3, with 11 nucleotides matching TRBD2. In germline, CDR1 is SGHTA, CDR2 FQGTGA. This CDR3 has 17 residues. The V segment lost 5 bases and the J segment 5 bases; nucleotides outside the gene matches: 12. The CDR3 here is CASSPATSGGSGDTQYF. As DNA, the CDR3 is TGTGCCAGCAGCCCAGCTACTAGCGGGGGTTCTGGAGATACGCAGTATTTT.

In regard to this clone: A junction boundary mismatches the germline segment, possibly from a read error. The CDR3 spells CARSLGAGGQGNIQYF. The CDR3 nucleotides are TGTGCCCGCAGCTTGGGCGCGGGGGGGCAGGGAAACATTCAGTACTTC. This chain joins TRBV5-6 and TRBJ2-4; 9 positions agree with TRBD2. Germline lookup yields CDR1 SGHDT and CDR2 YYEEEE. The CDR3 length is 16 residues. Combining the CDR3 with reference TRBV5-6 and TRBJ2-4 gives the whole variable domain DAGVTQSPTHLIKTRGQQVTLRCSPKSGHDTVSWYQQALGQGPQFIFQYYEEEERQRGNFPDRFSGHQFPNYSSELNVNALLLGDSALYLCARSLGAGGQGNIQYFGAGTRLSVL.

The V call is TRBV5-1, the J call TRBJ2-5; TRBD1 is a possible D gene (6 bases). Germline V gene sequence: CDR1 SGHRS, CDR2 YFSETQ. Trimming took 2 bases from V and 5 from J, leaving 16 bases between them. This CDR3 spans 15 amino acids. The CDR3 is CASSLNTGFLETQYF. DNA of the CDR3: TGCGCCAGCAGCTTAAACACAGGGTTTCTGGAGACCCAGTACTTC.

This clone occurred once. The chain recombines TRBV5-1 with TRBJ2-5, with D uncertain. V gave up 5 bases and J gave up 0 bases, with 8 bases separating them. Germline lookup yields CDR1 SGHRS and CDR2 YFSETQ. The CDR3 contains 13 residues. This chain's CDR3 is CASRRGDQETQYF. In DNA form, the CDR3 reads TGCGCCAGCAGACGCGGAGACCAAGAGACCCAGTACTTC.

This clone was seen a few times. The V call is TRBV5-1, the J call TRBJ2-2, with D maybe TRBD1 (5 bases). Trimming left V 1 base short and J 4 bases short, with 8 bases between. The V gene's germline CDR1 is SGHRS and CDR2 YFSETQ. There are 14 residues in the CDR3. The CDR3 loop is CASSLYRFTGELFF. The CDR3 DNA is TGCGCCAGCAGCTTGTACAGGTTCACCGGGGAGCTGTTTTTT.

The chain carries TRBV7-6 and TRBJ2-3; 8 bases match TRBD1. CDR1 and CDR2 (germline): SGHVS, FNYEAQ. CDR3 length: 15 residues. V gave up 6 bases and J gave up 1 base; unmatched junction bases: 6. The CDR3 loop reads CASSSNRGGTDTQYF. The CDR3 nucleotides are TGTGCCAGCAGTTCCAACAGGGGGGGCACAGATACGCAGTATTTT.

The chain has TRBV18 and TRBJ1-1; 8 bases align to TRBD1. The CDR3 has 14 amino acids. Trimming cost V 5 bases and J 3 bases; bases outside gene matches: 5. CDR1 is KGHSH, CDR2 LQKENI, per germline. CDR3 DNA: TGTGCCAGCTCATCTAACAGGGGGGACACTGAAGCTTTCTTT. Its translation is CASSSNRGDTEAFF.

V gene TRBV4-3 combines with J gene TRBJ2-5; 13 bases are a match to TRBD2. After removal of 1 base from V and 11 bases from J, the junction contained 10 bases not matched to a gene. Germline assignment: CDR1 LGHNA and CDR2 YSLEER. CDR3 length: 16 residues. Here the CDR3 reads CASSQGASGTSGAQYF. The CDR3 region has the DNA TGCGCCAGCAGCCAAGGAGCCTCCGGGACTAGCGGGGCTCAGTACTTC.

V is TRBV7-2 and J is TRBJ2-2; a weak D match, TRBD1 (6 bases). The CDR3 totals 13 residues. Per the germline V gene, CDR1 is SGHTA and CDR2 is FQGNSA. V lost 11 bases and J 6 bases, leaving 16 bases between the germline ends. The CDR3 DNA sequence: TGTGCCGAGCAGGGGATCCGGGCCGGGGAGCTGTTTTTT. The encoded protein is CAEQGIRAGELFF.

The chain joins TRBV10-3 to TRBJ2-3, with 8 positions matching TRBD1. This CDR3 is built from 14 residues. Per germline, CDR1 ENHRY and CDR2 SYGVKD. The V gene end was trimmed by 10 bases and the J gene end by 1 base; junction bases not matched to a gene: 7. CDR3 bases: TGTGCCACCGCATCGGACAGGGGCACAGATACGCAGTATTTT. Translating it yields CATASDRGTDTQYF.